Below, 14 T cell receptor beta chains from the same sample are listed, as sequenced in a study of post-analysis software for immune sequencing data. The study's findings and limits: TRBV5-6, TRBV5-1 and TRBV20-1 were among roughly five TRBV segments more frequent in patients than controls.

TCR beta cDNA libraries included unique molecular identifiers. One entry per CDR3 protein results from TCRdb running MiXCR on the PCR reads. The table includes 600,000 to 700,000 distinct CDR3 sequences, 55% to 70% detected once. Their antigens remain unidentified. Sequenced sample: blood. The origin of the receptors is a girl aged 2 to 10 with multiple sclerosis.

This rearrangement joins TRBV20-1 to TRBJ2-4, with 7 positions matching TRBD1. The J call is doubtful: the DNA matches TRBJ2-7 better. Germline loops: CDR1 DFQATT, CDR2 SNEGSKA (reference sequence). The length of the CDR3 is 14 residues. CDR3 protein: CSAIIPGQYYEQYF. The CDR3 nucleotides read TGCAGTGCTATCATACCGGGACAGTACTACGAGCAGTACTTC.

The gene calls are TRBV6-5 and TRBJ2-1; 8 bases align to TRBD1. The germline V gene has CDR1 MNHEY and CDR2 SVGAGI. With V trimmed by 2 bases and J by 4 bases, 7 bases remained unmatched. The CDR3 contains 16 residues. The CDR3 sequence: CASSYAGTGDYNEQFF. The CDR3, as DNA: TGTGCCAGCAGTTACGCCGGGACAGGCGATTACAATGAGCAGTTCTTC.

This clonotype was counted a few times. DNA for the CDR3: TGCGCCAGCAATAGCGGGGGGGATAATGAGCAGTTCTTC. Translation gives CASNSGGDNEQFF. V and J are TRBV5-1 and TRBJ2-1; 11 bases fit TRBD2. V shed 6 bases and J 7 bases; nucleotides not matched to a gene: 3. Germline V gives CDR1 SGHRS, CDR2 YFSETQ. The CDR3 runs 13 residues.

This clonotype occurred a few times. The genes are TRBV30 and TRBJ2-1; D not certain. The V gene's germline CDR1 is GTSNPN and CDR2 SVGIG (reference sequence). The CDR3 spans 12 residues. Trimming took off 2 bases at V and 7 bases at J, with 9 bases between the two ends. The CDR3 DNA sequence: TGTGCCTGGAGTCCGGGTATGAATGAGCAGTTCTTC. Protein sequence: CAWSPGMNEQFF.

This clonotype was counted only a few times. CDR3 sequence: CASSSPSNPHEQYF. In DNA, the CDR3 is TGTGCCAGCAGCTCACCGTCGAACCCCCACGAGCAGTACTTC. The chain joins TRBV5-6 to TRBJ2-7; D is unresolved. Germline CDR1 SGHDT, CDR2 YYEEEE. V lost 3 bases, J lost 5 bases, and 15 bases lay in between. The CDR3 length is 14 residues. Together with reference TRBV5-6 and TRBJ2-7, the CDR3 gives the full variable domain: DAGVTQSPTHLIKTRGQQVTLRCSPKSGHDTVSWYQQALGQGPQFIFQYYEEEERQRGNFPDRFSGHQFPNYSSELNVNALLLGDSALYLCASSSPSNPHEQYFGPGTRLTVT.

This clonotype has more than one count but fewer than ten. The J gene is TRBJ2-7, the V gene TRBV6-5; 9 nucleotides line up with TRBD1. Germline lookup yields CDR1 MNHEY and CDR2 SVGAGI. Trimming took 8 bases from V and 4 from J; bases not matched to a gene: 3. The CDR3 extends over 12 amino acids. The CDR3 protein is CASRGQGYEQYF. The CDR3 bases are TGTGCCAGCCGAGGACAGGGGTACGAGCAGTACTTC.

Notes on this clonotype: One end of the junction fails to match germline, which may point to a read error. The chain recombines TRBV29-1 with TRBJ2-1; TRBD2 agrees at 9 bases. CDR3 size: 12 residues. Germline CDR1 SQVTM, CDR2 ANQGSEA. CDR3 sequence (DNA): TGCAGCGTAGCGGGGGGTCACAATAAGCAGTTCTTC. Amino acid sequence: CSVAGGHNKQFF.

This clonotype was found a few times. The chain's CDR3 is CSVDGTSYNEQFF. CDR3 bases: TGCAGCGTTGATGGGACATCCTACAATGAGCAGTTCTTC. The J gene is TRBJ2-1, the V gene TRBV29-1; maybe TRBD1 (6 bases). This CDR3 is built from 13 residues. Between the trimmed V and J ends, which lost 3 bases and 1 base, there was a span of 7 bases. The V gene's germline CDR1 is SQVTM and CDR2 ANQGSEA.

This clonotype was counted a few times. The gene calls are TRBV18 and TRBJ1-1, with a possible D match to TRBD1 (5 bases). Per the germline V gene, CDR1 is KGHSH and CDR2 is LQKENI. V was clipped by 5 bases and J by 0 bases, with 10 bases between them. The length of the CDR3 is 14 residues. As DNA, the CDR3 is TGTGCCAGCTCATCGGGACGGATGAACACTGAAGCTTTCTTT. Residues: CASSSGRMNTEAFF.

This chain connects TRBV5-4 to TRBJ2-5; D not certain. Trimming took off 6 bases at V and 2 bases at J, with 20 bases between the two ends. The germline V gene encodes CDR1 SGHNT and CDR2 YYREEE (reference sequence). This CDR3 has 16 residues. The DNA for the CDR3 is TGTGCCAGCAACTTTTCCACGGACCCGAGGCAAGAGACCCAGTACTTC. Its translation: CASNFSTDPRQETQYF. Variable domain in full (rest from reference TRBV5-4 and TRBJ2-5): ETGVTQSPTHLIKTRGQQVTLRCSSQSGHNTVSWYQQALGQGPQFIFQYYREEENGRGNFPPRFSGLQFPNYSSELNVNALELDDSALYLCASNFSTDPRQETQYFGPGTRLLVL.

The table lists this clonotype with a few counts. This sequence joins TRBV6-5 and TRBJ1-2, with D possibly being TRBD1 (5 bases). Trimming shortened V by 7 bases and J by 8 bases, and 14 bases separated the two germline ends. Germline V gene data show CDR1 as MNHEY and CDR2 as SVGAGI. This CDR3 has 12 residues. The CDR3 coding sequence is TGTGCCAGCACCACTCCGGGGGGAGGCTACACCTTC. Encoded protein: CASTTPGGGYTF.

Here the CDR3 DNA reads TGTGCCAGCAGTTTAGCCTCACGGGAGCAGTTCTTC. Translation gives CASSLASREQFF. This chain joins TRBV12-3 or TRBV12-4 and TRBJ2-1; D gene uncertain. The CDR3 sequence is 12 residues long. V shed 0 bases and J shed 10 bases, with 7 bases lying between them.

The chain uses TRBV3-1 and TRBJ2-3; a weak D match, TRBD1 (5 bases). The CDR3 spans 15 residues. Germline V gives CDR1 LGHDT, CDR2 YNNKEL (reference sequence). The V and J ends lost 3 bases and 0 bases respectively, with 10 bases between them. The CDR3 protein is CASSQGRPSTDTQYF. The CDR3 nucleotides read TGTGCCAGCAGCCAGGGGCGGCCGAGCACAGATACGCAGTATTTT.

This sequence joins TRBV11-2 and TRBJ2-7; TRBD1 aligns across 10 bases. CDR3 length: 15 residues. Per the germline V gene, CDR1 is SGHAT and CDR2 is FQNNGV. Trimming cost V 4 bases and J 6 bases; bases outside gene matches: 9. The CDR3 is CASSYRGTGAGEQYF. DNA for the CDR3: TGTGCCAGCAGCTACCGCGGGACAGGGGCCGGCGAGCAGTACTTC.